The clone carrying this T cell receptor beta chain was seen a few times. Trimming removed 5 bases at V and 4 bases at J, with 16 bases between. The V gene's germline CDR1 is SGHVS and CDR2 FQNEAQ. The CDR3 runs to 15 residues. The data were taken from a study of blood T cell repertoires in COVID-19. The data were produced by immunoSEQ multiplex PCR, yet TCRdb's version contains in-frame clones alone and is incomplete. The sample records roughly 230,000 clones, over 80% being singletons. This rearrangement joins TRBV7-8 to TRBJ2-3, with TRBD2 as a possible D gene (6 bases). Sequencing was done on a sample of peripheral blood. The TCR originated in a woman in her fifties or sixties with active or convalescent COVID-19. The CDR3 region has the DNA TGTGCCAGCAGCCCCGGATGGGACTTACCAGATACGCAGTATTTT. It encodes CASSPGWDLPDTQYF.